This T cell receptor beta chain appears in the sequencing data of a study of T cell repertoires in cytomegalovirus infection (dated by TCRdb to the late 2010s). Describing the broader study: Donor HLA type was relevant to the analysis, because carriage of CMV infection together with the matching HLA type was indicated by public TCR beta signatures.

This clonotype was recorded at least ten times. This receptor's antigen is unknown. Qualities for individual bases were not recorded, and no much larger clone is one base off. The cysteine opens and the phenylalanine closes a CDR3 of 15 amino acids. Of all the DNA, just the CDR3 is kept, 45 bases in frame from base 1. The V and J ends are trimmed by 1 base and 4 bases, leaving 11 bases between them. Beyond this particular receptor, the publication reports: Cumulative frequency of public TCR beta family members discriminated carriers of CMV infection plus the relevant HLA type in this cohort and an independent approximately 350-donor cohort. The ex vivo response was dominated by HLA-C-restricted CMV-specific TCR beta clonotypes, which also provided the single most frequent clonotype in two of eight donors.

The data were produced on an Illumina HiSeq 1500. The public reads were reanalyzed by TCRdb: fastp trimming at Q25, MiXCR alignment, in-frame beta chains only. Records with the same CDR3 protein are collapsed into one entry carrying the most frequent genes and DNA. The sample yields under 150,000 distinct CDR3 sequences; less than 9.5% were counted once. Of the sample, around 10% is held by the ten largest clones. This chain joins TRBV12-3 or TRBV12-4 to TRBJ1-5; TRBD1 is perhaps the D gene, given 5 matching bases. The sample comprised PBMCs. The receptor was isolated from a human donor in good health (CMV status not recorded). Some clones in this sample may be carry-over from other donors' samples. The CDR3 sequence is CASSLEGKGNQPQHF. DNA sequence: TGTGCCAGCAGTTTAGAGGGGAAGGGTAATCAGCCCCAGCATTTT.